The clone carrying this TCR beta chain was detected many times. Its target is not known. The data are from a study of Graves' ophthalmopathy and Graves' hyperthyroidism. Amplification from RNA transcripts yielded the TCR beta CDR3 regions. Following a first-round RT-PCR that used HTBI primers, a second-round multiplex PCR was carried out. A single record per CDR3 protein comes from TCRdb applying MiXCR to the multiplex PCR reads. The profile shows some 1.1 million distinct CDR3 sequences, roughly two fifths of them singletons. Included hyperthyroidism patients were aged 18 to 65 and newly diagnosed (under 2 months' duration). Exclusion criteria comprised other autoimmune diseases, uncontrolled infections, pregnancy or lactation in patients. This CDR3 spans 13 amino acids. V lost 3 bases and J 6 bases, leaving 11 bases between the germline ends. Study-wide points: With a specificity of about 73% and a sensitivity of 60% to 71%, the model predicted ophthalmopathy progression.

This TCR was sampled from an adult man with Graves' hyperthyroidism. Sequencing input: peripheral blood or thyroid tissue (not recorded which). The rearrangement joins TRBV12-3 or TRBV12-4 to TRBJ1-1; D gene unclear. In DNA form, the CDR3 reads TGTGCCAGCAGTTTCGTCAGTTCAGCTGAAGCTTTCTTT. Protein product: CASSFVSSAEAFF.